This TCR beta chain is drawn from a study of patients and donors after allogeneic stem cell transplantation. One entry per CDR3 protein results from TCRdb running MiXCR on the RT-PCR reads. Seen here are approximately 150,000 distinct CDR3 sequences, more than 20% observed once, and the top ten hold about 25%. This clonotype has a handful of counts. The CDR3 covers 13 residues. Trimming left V 7 bases short and J 8 bases short, with 17 bases between. Germline V gene sequence: CDR1 DFQATT, CDR2 SNEGSKA (reference sequence). This chain uses TRBV20-1 with TRBJ1-4; perhaps TRBD1 as D (6 bases). This TCR was recovered from a human donor who was either an allogeneic HSCT recipient or a stem cell or donor lymphocyte infusion donor (not recorded which). It is not recorded whose cells these are; they may come from a transplant donor. Source material: blood, either unsorted or a sorted T cell fraction (not recorded which). CDR3 residues: CSGQQGHDEKLFF. In DNA form, the CDR3 reads TGCAGTGGCCAACAGGGTCACGACGAAAAACTGTTTTTT.